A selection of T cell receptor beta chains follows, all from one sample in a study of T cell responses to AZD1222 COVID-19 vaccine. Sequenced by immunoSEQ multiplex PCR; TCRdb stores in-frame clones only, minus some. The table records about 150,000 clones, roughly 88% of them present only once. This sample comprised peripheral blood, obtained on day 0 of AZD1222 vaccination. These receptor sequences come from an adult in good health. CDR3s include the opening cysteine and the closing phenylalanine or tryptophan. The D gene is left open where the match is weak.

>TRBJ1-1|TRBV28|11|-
TGTGCCAGCAGTAACAGGAGGGAGGCTTTCTTT
CASSNRREAFF
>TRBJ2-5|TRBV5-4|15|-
TGTGCCAGCAGTACTGACTTCTACCGTCAAGAGACCCAGTACTTC
CASSTDFYRQETQYF
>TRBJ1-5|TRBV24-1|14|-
TGTGCCACCAGTTCCTGGACAGACAATCAGCCCCAGCATTTT
CATSSWTDNQPQHF
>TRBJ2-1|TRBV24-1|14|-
TGTGCCACCAGTGAGGCGGGGCTGAGAGATGAGCAGTTCTTC
CATSEAGLRDEQFF
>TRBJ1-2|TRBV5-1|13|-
TGCGCCAGCAGCGGAAGACAGTATTATGGCTACACCTTC
CASSGRQYYGYTF
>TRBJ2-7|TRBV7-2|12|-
TGTGCCAGCGCGTGGGCAGGCTACGAGCAGTACTTC
CASAWAGYEQYF
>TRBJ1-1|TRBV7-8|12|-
TGTGCCAGCAGCTTGGGGAAATTTGAGGCTTTCTTT
CASSLGKFEAFF
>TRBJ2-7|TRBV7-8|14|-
TGTGCCAGCAGCTCAGAGACAGGCTCCTACGAGCAGTACTTC
CASSSETGSYEQYF
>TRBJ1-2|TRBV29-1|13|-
TGCAGCGTTGGTACAGGGTCTAACTATGGCTACACCTTC
CSVGTGSNYGYTF
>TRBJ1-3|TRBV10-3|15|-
TGTGCCATCAGCCACACAGTCCCCTCTGGAAACACCATATATTTT
CAISHTVPSGNTIYF
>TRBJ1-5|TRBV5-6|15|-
TGTGCCAGCAGCTGGGGGACGGCAAGCAATCAGCCCCAGCATTTT
CASSWGTASNQPQHF
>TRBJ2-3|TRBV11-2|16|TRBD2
TGTGCCAGCAGCTTAGGCTTAAGCGGGGGGGCCGATACGCAGTATTTT
CASSLGLSGGADTQYF
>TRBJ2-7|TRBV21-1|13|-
TGTGCCAGGCCACGGGACTACTCCTACGAGCAGTACTTC
CARPRDYSYEQYF
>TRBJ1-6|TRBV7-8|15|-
TGTGCCAGCAGCTTAGTGGTGGGCGTCGATTCACCCCTCCACTTT
CASSLVVGVDSPLHF
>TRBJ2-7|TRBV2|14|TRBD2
TGTGCCAGCAGAGCGACTAGCGGAGGCTACGAGCAGTACTTC
CASRATSGGYEQYF
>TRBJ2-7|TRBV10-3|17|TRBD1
TGTGCCATCAGTGGAAGGACAGGGGGCAACGAACGCTACGAGCAGTACTTC
CAISGRTGGNERYEQYF